The 2 T cell receptor beta chains below come from one sample, sequenced in a study of blood T cell repertoires in COVID-19. Libraries were prepared by immunoSEQ multiplex PCR; TCRdb keeps only in-frame clonotypes and omits some of them. The data show around 200,000 clones, nearly 90% seen once. The sequencing sample was made of PBMCs or T cells enriched from blood (not recorded which). The receptors originated from a woman aged 40 to 49 with acute COVID-19.

V usage is TRBV6-2 or TRBV6-3 and J usage is TRBJ2-7; the match to TRBD2 covers 8 bases. V dropped 4 bases and J dropped 2; count of bases not matched to a gene: 4. Germline CDR1 and CDR2: MNHEY and SVGEGT. CDR3 size: 14 residues. DNA for the CDR3: TGTGCCAGCAGTTTTTCGGGGGGGACCTACGAGCAGTACTTC. Residues: CASSFSGGTYEQYF.

This rearrangement joins TRBV19 to TRBJ1-2, with D maybe TRBD1 (5 bases). Germline V gene lookup returns CDR1 LNHDA and CDR2 SQIVND (reference sequence). The V end was cut by 5 bases, the J end by 4 bases, with 20 bases between. This CDR3 comprises 16 residues. CDR3 coding DNA: TGTGCCAGTAGTTCGGCTAGCGGGAGGGACGTCTATGGCTACACCTTC. It translates to CASSSASGRDVYGYTF.